The next 25 T cell receptor beta chains were all read from a single sample in a study of T cells in Graves' hyperthyroidism and ophthalmopathy. Using RNA transcripts as the source, TCR beta CDR3 regions were amplified. Researchers ran a first-round RT-PCR on the TCR CDR3 using the HTBI primer set. TCRdb passed the multiplex PCR reads through MiXCR, listing each CDR3 protein once. The sample records hundreds of thousands of distinct CDR3 sequences, less than 20% being singletons. Material: blood. The receptors derive from a woman aged 18-29 years with Graves' hyperthyroidism that later progressed to Graves' ophthalmopathy.

This clonotype appeared many times. This chain joins TRBV28 and TRBJ2-5; D is possibly TRBD2 (6 bases). CDR1 MDHEN and CDR2 SYDVKM come from the germline V gene. The length of the CDR3 is 14 residues. V gave up 6 bases and J gave up 5 bases, with 16 bases separating them. The CDR3 DNA is TGTGCCAGCAGGGCGGACGGAGGGAGGGAGACCCAGTACTTC. This encodes CASRADGGRETQYF.

This chain links TRBV19 with TRBJ1-5, with TRBD1 as a possible D gene (6 bases). V was clipped by 4 bases and J by 2 bases, with 9 bases between them. The V gene's germline CDR1 is LNHDA and CDR2 SQIVND (reference sequence). CDR3 size: 14 residues. The CDR3 DNA is TGTGCCAGTAGTACACGACAGGGCAATCAGCCCCAGCATTTT. Protein: CASSTRQGNQPQHF.

This clonotype was seen a few times. The chain recombines TRBV19 with TRBJ2-7; 8 nucleotides align to TRBD1. Germline V lookup: CDR1 LNHDA, CDR2 SQIVND (reference sequence). The CDR3 spans 15 residues. Trimming took 1 base from V and 3 from J; bases not matched to a gene: 5. The CDR3 loop reads CASSIVAGTGYEQYF. In DNA, the CDR3 is TGTGCCAGTAGTATAGTCGCCGGGACAGGCTACGAGCAGTACTTC.

This clonotype was seen only a few times. V usage is TRBV25-1 and J usage is TRBJ1-2, with a tentative D call TRBD1 (5 bases). The CDR3 is 18 amino acids. Per germline, CDR1 MGHDK and CDR2 SYGVNS. V shed 0 bases and J shed 4 bases, with 21 bases lying between them. CDR3 sequence (DNA): TGTGCCAGCAGTGAATATCCCGATGGGGCGGGGCAGAGCTATGGCTACACCTTC. This codes for CASSEYPDGAGQSYGYTF.

The rearrangement uses TRBV29-1 and TRBJ2-2, with a possible D match to TRBD1 (6 bases). This CDR3 comprises 14 residues. V dropped 4 bases and J dropped 1 base, with 10 bases sitting between them. Germline CDR1 reads SQVTM; CDR2 reads ANQGSEA. The CDR3 bases are TGCAGCGTTGTCGGCAGGGGGAACACCGGGGAGCTGTTTTTT. Translating it yields CSVVGRGNTGELFF.

V gene TRBV10-3 combines with J gene TRBJ2-5, with D maybe TRBD1 (5 bases). Germline V gene data show CDR1 as ENHRY and CDR2 as SYGVKD. Trimming removed 4 bases from V and 1 base from J, with 13 bases in between. This CDR3 comprises 15 residues. CDR3: CAISVGRGSQETQYF. The CDR3 nucleotides read TGTGCCATCAGTGTGGGAAGGGGTAGCCAAGAGACCCAGTACTTC.

Ten or more counts support this clonotype. The rearrangement links TRBV6-2 or TRBV6-3 to TRBJ2-1; the D is unclear. This CDR3 spans 22 amino acids. Trimming cost V 6 bases and J 3 bases, with 36 bases left between them. The V gene's germline CDR1 is MNHEY and CDR2 SVGEGT. The DNA of the CDR3 is TGTGCCAGCAGGCTCTCGGGTAGGGAAGGGAACTCTGGCGCCCATTACTACAATGAGCAGTTCTTC. It encodes CASRLSGREGNSGAHYYNEQFF.

V usage is TRBV20-1 and J usage is TRBJ2-7, with 12 nucleotides matching TRBD2. Trimming cost V 1 base and J 5 bases; bases outside gene matches: 6. Germline V lookup: CDR1 DFQATT, CDR2 SNEGSKA (reference sequence). The length of the CDR3 is 15 residues. The CDR3 protein is CSARAGTSGYDEQYF. The DNA for the CDR3 is TGCAGTGCTAGAGCCGGGACTAGCGGGTACGACGAGCAGTACTTC.

This chain connects TRBV5-8 to TRBJ2-4, with D unresolved. From germline, CDR1 is SGHTS and CDR2 YDEGEE. The V gene lost 0 bases and the J gene lost 4 bases, with 8 bases spanning the gap. The CDR3 totals 14 residues. The CDR3 sequence: CASSLVDAKNIQYF. CDR3 in DNA: TGTGCCAGCAGCTTGGTAGACGCGAAAAACATTCAGTACTTC.

The V call is TRBV9, the J call TRBJ2-7; TRBD2 is a possible D gene (5 bases). The V end lost 0 bases, the J end lost 3 bases, and 13 bases lay between the germline ends. Germline lookup yields CDR1 SGDLS and CDR2 YYNGEE. The CDR3 runs 15 residues. This CDR3 is CASSVGSSSIYEQYF. CDR3 DNA sequence: TGTGCCAGCAGCGTAGGGTCTAGCTCTATCTACGAGCAGTACTTC.

Written as DNA, the CDR3 is TGTGCCAGCAGCTTAGGGGACTGGGGGAGCGAGCAGTACTTC. This translates into CASSLGDWGSEQYF. The chain recombines TRBV11-2 with TRBJ2-7; the D gene is possibly TRBD2 (6 bases). Trimming left V 1 base short and J 6 bases short, with 13 bases between. CDR1 is SGHAT and CDR2 is FQNNGV in the germline V gene. The CDR3 spans 14 residues.

There are a few counts of this clonotype. The CDR3 coding sequence is TGTGCCAGCAGTTCTATACGTAGCGATCAGTTCTTC. Translation gives CASSSIRSDQFF. The chain joins TRBV27 to TRBJ2-1, with TRBD2 as a possible D gene (5 bases). V gave up 4 bases and J gave up 13 bases, with 14 bases separating them. The germline CDR1 and CDR2 sequences are MNHEY and SMNVEV (reference sequence). This CDR3 spans 12 amino acids.

In its sample, this clonotype was seen many times. V and J are TRBV28 and TRBJ1-2; D uncertain. The germline V gene has CDR1 MDHEN and CDR2 SYDVKM. The ends were cut back, 5 bases at V and 7 bases at J, with 14 bases in the middle. CDR3 length: 13 amino acids. The CDR3 protein is CASSPQWFPGYTF. CDR3 coding DNA: TGTGCCAGCAGTCCTCAGTGGTTTCCTGGCTACACCTTC.

This clonotype occurred many times. The gene calls are TRBV20-1 and TRBJ2-7; TRBD1 agrees at 9 bases. Germline V gene data show CDR1 as DFQATT and CDR2 as SNEGSKA (reference sequence). The CDR3 length is 13 residues. The V gene end was trimmed by 3 bases and the J gene end by 1 base; junction bases not matched to a gene: 1. Here the CDR3 reads CSASGQGSYEQYF. The CDR3 DNA reads as TGCAGTGCTAGCGGACAGGGGTCCTACGAGCAGTACTTC.

This clonotype was found many times. The chain has TRBV7-2 and TRBJ2-1; no clear D gene. This CDR3 is 16 amino acids long. Trimming took 5 bases from V and 1 from J, leaving 15 bases between them. CDR1 and CDR2 from the germline V gene are SGHTA and FQGNSA. The CDR3 here is CASSPQVERSYNEQFF. For the CDR3, the DNA is TGTGCCAGCAGCCCCCAGGTCGAAAGGTCCTACAATGAGCAGTTCTTC.

This clonotype was detected many times. V usage is TRBV28 and J usage is TRBJ2-7, with D possibly TRBD2 on 6 matching bases. Trimming pared 6 bases from V and 3 bases from J, leaving 15 bases between. From germline, CDR1 is MDHEN and CDR2 SYDVKM. CDR3 length equals 14 residues. The CDR3 nucleotides are TGTGCCAGCAGAACGCCGACTAGAGGCTACGAGCAGTACTTC. This gives the protein CASRTPTRGYEQYF. Drawing the rest from reference TRBV28 and TRBJ2-7, the complete variable domain is DVKVTQSSRYLVKRTGEKVFLECVQDMDHENMFWYRQDPGLGLRLIYFSYDVKMKEKGDIPEGYSVSREKKERFSLILESASTNQTSMYLCASRTPTRGYEQYFGPGTRLTVT.

This clonotype appeared many times. V and J are TRBV5-1 and TRBJ2-2; D unclear. This CDR3 has 15 amino acids. Deletions cut 2 bases from V and 4 bases from J, with 12 bases between. Looked up from germline, CDR1 is SGHRS and CDR2 is YFSETQ. The CDR3 region is CASSFSYVSTGELFF. CDR3 DNA: TGCGCCAGCAGCTTTAGTTATGTGAGCACCGGGGAGCTGTTTTTT.

This clonotype was seen repeatedly, ten times or more. V gene TRBV20-1 combines with J gene TRBJ2-7; 9 nucleotides agree with TRBD1. CDR1 is DFQATT and CDR2 is SNEGSKA in the germline V gene (reference sequence). Trimming cost V 2 bases and J 5 bases; bases outside gene matches: 4. This CDR3 comprises 13 residues. Here the CDR3 DNA reads TGCAGTGCTAGATGGGACAGGGACCACGAGCAGTACTTC. It translates to CSARWDRDHEQYF.

For this clonotype: A read error is possible here, since a much larger clone lies one base away. This sequence joins TRBV7-9 and TRBJ2-7, with TRBD2 identical over 12 bases. In germline, CDR1 is SEHNR, CDR2 FQNEAQ (reference sequence). V was pared by 6 bases and J by 5 bases, with 5 bases of the junction left unmatched. There are 14 residues in the CDR3. The CDR3 here is CASRPSGREDEQYF. CDR3 nucleotide sequence: TGTGCCAGCAGGCCTAGCGGGAGGGAAGACGAGCAGTACTTC. Supplemented by reference TRBV7-9 and TRBJ2-7, the full variable domain reads DTGVSQNPRHKITKRGQNVTFRCDPISEHNRLYWYRQTLGQGPEFLTYFQNEAQLEKSRLLSDRFSAERPKGSFSTLEIQRTEQGDSAMYLCASRPSGREDEQYFGPGTRLTVT.

This clonotype came up many times. This rearrangement joins TRBV24-1 to TRBJ1-2, with unresolved D. The length of the CDR3 is 12 residues. Trimming removed 1 base at V and 8 bases at J, with 7 bases between. Germline lookup yields CDR1 KGHDR and CDR2 SFDVKD. The CDR3 sequence: CATSDFVLGYTF. DNA of the CDR3: TGTGCCACCAGTGATTTCGTGCTCGGCTACACCTTC.

This clonotype appeared once. V and J are TRBV7-2 and TRBJ2-1; perhaps TRBD1 as D (6 bases). V gave up 5 bases and J gave up 3 bases, with 20 bases separating them. This CDR3 is built from 17 residues. Germline V lookup: CDR1 SGHTA, CDR2 FQGNSA. The CDR3 reads CASSLQARGPFYNEQFF. The CDR3 nucleotides are TGTGCCAGCAGCCTACAAGCCAGGGGACCGTTCTACAATGAGCAGTTCTTC.

This clonotype was counted many times. The chain combines TRBV28 with TRBJ1-1, with 10 bases matching TRBD1. Trimming took 8 bases from V and 7 from J; bases not matched to a gene: 7. Germline V gene data show CDR1 as MDHEN and CDR2 as SYDVKM. The CDR3 runs to 13 residues. In DNA, the CDR3 is TGTGCCAGCCGAATGACAGGGGGCAGTGAAGCTTTCTTT. Translated: CASRMTGGSEAFF.

The CDR3 DNA is TGTGCCTGGAAGGGACCCCCGGGGTACACCATATATTTT. This sequence encodes CAWKGPPGYTIYF. The V gene is TRBV30, the J gene TRBJ1-3, with D perhaps TRBD1 (5 bases). This CDR3 has 13 residues. From germline, CDR1 is GTSNPN and CDR2 SVGIG (reference sequence). Deletions cut 4 bases from V and 8 bases from J, with 15 bases between.

At least ten counts were recorded for this clonotype. The V gene is TRBV12-3 or TRBV12-4, the J gene TRBJ1-4; weak D call: TRBD1 (5 bases). V dropped 6 bases and J dropped 4 bases, with 12 bases sitting between them. The CDR3 runs to 14 residues. CDR3 in amino acids: CASRDRGVNEKLFF. DNA for the CDR3: TGTGCCAGCAGGGATCGGGGGGTTAATGAAAAACTGTTTTTT.

This clonotype was detected many times. This chain uses TRBV12-3 or TRBV12-4 with TRBJ2-5, with 8 bases aligning to TRBD2. V lost 7 bases to trimming and J lost 5 bases; unmatched junction nucleotides: 6. This CDR3 is 13 amino acids long. CDR3 coding DNA: TGTGCCAGCACAATAGCGGGGTTGGAGACCCAGTACTTC. It yields the protein CASTIAGLETQYF.